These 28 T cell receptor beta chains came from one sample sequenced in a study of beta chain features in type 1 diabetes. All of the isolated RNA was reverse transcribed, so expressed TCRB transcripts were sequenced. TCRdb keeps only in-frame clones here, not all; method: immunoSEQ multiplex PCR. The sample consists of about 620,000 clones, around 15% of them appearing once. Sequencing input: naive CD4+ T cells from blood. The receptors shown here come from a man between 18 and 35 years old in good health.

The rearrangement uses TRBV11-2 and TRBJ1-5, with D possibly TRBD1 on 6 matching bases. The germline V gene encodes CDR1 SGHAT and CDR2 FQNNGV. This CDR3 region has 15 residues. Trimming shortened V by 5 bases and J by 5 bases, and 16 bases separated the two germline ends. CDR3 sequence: CASSLALTGYQPQHF. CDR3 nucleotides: TGTGCCAGCAGCCTAGCCCTGACAGGTTATCAGCCCCAGCATTTT.

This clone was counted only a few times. CDR3 nucleotides: TGTGCCAGCAGTTCAACCGACAGGGCGCCCTACGAGCAGTACTTC. This sequence encodes CASSSTDRAPYEQYF. The V gene is TRBV28, the J gene TRBJ2-7; 7 bases map to TRBD1. The CDR3 covers 15 residues. Germline loops: CDR1 MDHEN, CDR2 SYDVKM. J gave up 2 bases and V 4 bases, and 8 bases lay outside the gene matches.

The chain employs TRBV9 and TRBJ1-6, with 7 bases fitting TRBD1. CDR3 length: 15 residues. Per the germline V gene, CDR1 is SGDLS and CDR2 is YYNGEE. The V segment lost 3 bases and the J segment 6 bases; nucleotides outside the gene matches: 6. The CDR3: CASSDSQGSNSPLHF. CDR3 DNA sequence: TGTGCCAGCAGCGATTCACAGGGGTCTAATTCACCCCTCCACTTT.

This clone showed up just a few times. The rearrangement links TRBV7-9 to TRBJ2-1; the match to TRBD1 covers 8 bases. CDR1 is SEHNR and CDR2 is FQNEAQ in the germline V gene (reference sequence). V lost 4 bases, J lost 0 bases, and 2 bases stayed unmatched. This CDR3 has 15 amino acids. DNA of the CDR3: TGTGCCAGCAGCTGGGACAGGAGCTCCTACAATGAGCAGTTCTTC. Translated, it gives CASSWDRSSYNEQFF.

The CDR3 sequence: CASSPRTGTGTDTQYF. CDR3 coding DNA: TGCGCCAGCAGCCCCCGGACAGGGACGGGCACAGATACGCAGTATTTT. The V gene is TRBV4-3, the J gene TRBJ2-3, with 8 positions matching TRBD1. Germline V lookup: CDR1 LGHNA, CDR2 YSLEER. With 4 bases clipped from V and 1 base from J, the junction kept 7 bases outside the gene matches. CDR3 length equals 16 residues.

The CDR3 protein is CARTGTGLSLHF. The CDR3, as DNA: TGTGCCAGGACCGGGACAGGGCTGTCCCTCCACTTT. The chain carries TRBV2 and TRBJ1-6, with 9 bases identical to TRBD1. The CDR3 totals 12 residues. In germline, CDR1 is SNHLY, CDR2 FYNNEI. The V segment lost 9 bases and the J segment 14 bases; nucleotides outside the gene matches: 8.

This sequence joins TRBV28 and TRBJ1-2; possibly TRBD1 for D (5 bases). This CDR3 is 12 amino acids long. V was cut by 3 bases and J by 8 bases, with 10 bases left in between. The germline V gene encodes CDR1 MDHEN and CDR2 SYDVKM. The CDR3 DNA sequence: TGTGCCAGCAGTTTGGCAGGGATGGGCTACACCTTC. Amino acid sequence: CASSLAGMGYTF.

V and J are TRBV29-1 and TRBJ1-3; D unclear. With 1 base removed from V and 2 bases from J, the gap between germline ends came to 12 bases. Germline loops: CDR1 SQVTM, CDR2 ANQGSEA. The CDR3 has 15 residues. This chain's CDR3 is CSVEAQRITGNTIYF. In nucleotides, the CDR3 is TGCAGCGTTGAAGCACAGCGGATTACTGGAAACACCATATATTTT.

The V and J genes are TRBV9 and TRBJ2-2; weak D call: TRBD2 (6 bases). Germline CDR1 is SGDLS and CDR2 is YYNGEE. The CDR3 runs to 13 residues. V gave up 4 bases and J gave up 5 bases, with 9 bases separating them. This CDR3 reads CASSRDLTGELFF. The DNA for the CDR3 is TGTGCCAGCAGCCGGGACTTAACCGGGGAGCTGTTTTTT.

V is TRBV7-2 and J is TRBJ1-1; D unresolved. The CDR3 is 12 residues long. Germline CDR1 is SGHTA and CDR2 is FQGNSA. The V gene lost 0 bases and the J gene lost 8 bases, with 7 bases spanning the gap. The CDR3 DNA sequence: TGTGCCAGCAGCTTAGCGGCCAGCGAAGCTTTCTTT. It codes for CASSLAASEAFF.

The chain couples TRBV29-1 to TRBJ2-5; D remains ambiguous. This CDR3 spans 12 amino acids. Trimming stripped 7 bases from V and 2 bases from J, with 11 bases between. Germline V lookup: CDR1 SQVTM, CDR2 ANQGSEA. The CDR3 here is CSASSPQETQYF. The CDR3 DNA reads TGCAGCGCCTCTTCCCCACAAGAGACCCAGTACTTC.

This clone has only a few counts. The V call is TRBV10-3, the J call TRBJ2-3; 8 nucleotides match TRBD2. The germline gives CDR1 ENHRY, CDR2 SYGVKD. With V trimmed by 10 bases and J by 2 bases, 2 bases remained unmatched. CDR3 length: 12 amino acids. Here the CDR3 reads CASGGNTDTQYF. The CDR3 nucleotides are TGTGCCAGCGGGGGGAACACAGATACGCAGTATTTT.

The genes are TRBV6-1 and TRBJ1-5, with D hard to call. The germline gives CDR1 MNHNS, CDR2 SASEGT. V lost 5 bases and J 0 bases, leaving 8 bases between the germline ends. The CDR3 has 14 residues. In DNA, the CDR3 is TGTGCCAGCAGTACAGAAAATAGCAATCAGCCCCAGCATTTT. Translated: CASSTENSNQPQHF.

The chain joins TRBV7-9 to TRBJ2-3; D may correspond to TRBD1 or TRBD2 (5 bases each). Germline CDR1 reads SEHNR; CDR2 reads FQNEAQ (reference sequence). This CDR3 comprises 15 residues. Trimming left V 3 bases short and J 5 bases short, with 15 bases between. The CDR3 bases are TGTGCCAGCAGCTTTCATGGGGGTAAGGGAGATACGCAGTATTTT. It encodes CASSFHGGKGDTQYF.

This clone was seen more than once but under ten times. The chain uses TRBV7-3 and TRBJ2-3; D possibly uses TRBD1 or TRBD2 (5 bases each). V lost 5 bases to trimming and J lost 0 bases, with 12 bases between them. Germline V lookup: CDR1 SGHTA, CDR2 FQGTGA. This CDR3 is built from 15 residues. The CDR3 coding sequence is TGTGCCAGCAGCCGTACTAGGACAAGCACAGATACGCAGTATTTT. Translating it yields CASSRTRTSTDTQYF.

The CDR3 bases are TGTGCCATCAGATCCGGGGGCTCTAATGAAAAACTGTTTTTT. Translated, it gives CAIRSGGSNEKLFF. The V and J genes are TRBV10-3 and TRBJ1-4; D is perhaps TRBD1 (6 bases). Germline CDR1 is ENHRY and CDR2 is SYGVKD. This CDR3 has 14 amino acids. With 6 bases removed from V and 3 bases from J, the gap between germline ends came to 11 bases.

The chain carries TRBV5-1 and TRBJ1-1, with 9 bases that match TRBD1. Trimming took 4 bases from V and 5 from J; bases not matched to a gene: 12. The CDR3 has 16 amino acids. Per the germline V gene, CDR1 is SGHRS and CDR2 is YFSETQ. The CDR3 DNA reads TGCGCCAGCAGCGGAAACACCGGGACAGGGTGGACTGAAGCTTTCTTT. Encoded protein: CASSGNTGTGWTEAFF.

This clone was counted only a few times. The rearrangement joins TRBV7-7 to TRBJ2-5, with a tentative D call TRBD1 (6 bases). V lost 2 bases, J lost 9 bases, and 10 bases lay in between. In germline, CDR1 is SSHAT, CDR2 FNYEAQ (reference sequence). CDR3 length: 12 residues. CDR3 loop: CASSLRGSAQYF. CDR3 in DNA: TGTGCCAGCAGCTTAAGGGGGTCGGCCCAGTACTTC.

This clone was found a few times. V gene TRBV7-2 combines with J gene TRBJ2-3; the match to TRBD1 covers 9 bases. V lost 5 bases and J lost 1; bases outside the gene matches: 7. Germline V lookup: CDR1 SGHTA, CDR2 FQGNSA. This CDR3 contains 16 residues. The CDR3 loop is CASSVGQGLGTDTQYF. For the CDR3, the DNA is TGTGCCAGCAGCGTCGGACAGGGGCTAGGCACAGATACGCAGTATTTT.

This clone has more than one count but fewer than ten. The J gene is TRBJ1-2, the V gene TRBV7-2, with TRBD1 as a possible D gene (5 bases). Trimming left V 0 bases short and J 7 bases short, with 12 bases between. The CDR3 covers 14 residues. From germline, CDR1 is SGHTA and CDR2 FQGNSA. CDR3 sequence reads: CASSLARDVGGYTF. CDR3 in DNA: TGTGCCAGCAGCTTAGCAAGGGACGTGGGTGGCTACACCTTC.

Here the CDR3 reads CASSGRGRLGYTF. CDR3 DNA: TGTGCCAGCAGTGGACGCGGGAGGTTAGGCTACACCTTC. This chain connects TRBV6-1 to TRBJ1-2; D call uncertain. Germline CDR1 MNHNS, CDR2 SASEGT. This CDR3 is built from 13 residues. Between the trimmed V and J ends, which lost 4 bases and 8 bases, there was a span of 14 bases.

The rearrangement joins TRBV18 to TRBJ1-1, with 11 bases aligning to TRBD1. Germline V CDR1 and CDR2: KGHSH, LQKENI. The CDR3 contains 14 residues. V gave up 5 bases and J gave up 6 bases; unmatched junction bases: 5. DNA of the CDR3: TGTGCCAGCTCAGGACAGGGGGCCTGGGCTGAAGCTTTCTTT. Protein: CASSGQGAWAEAFF.

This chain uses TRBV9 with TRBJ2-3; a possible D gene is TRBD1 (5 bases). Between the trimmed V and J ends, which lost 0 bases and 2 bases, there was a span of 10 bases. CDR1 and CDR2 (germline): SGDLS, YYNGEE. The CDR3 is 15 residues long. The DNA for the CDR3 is TGTGCCAGCAGCGTAGGTTGGGGCCTCACAGATACGCAGTATTTT. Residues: CASSVGWGLTDTQYF.

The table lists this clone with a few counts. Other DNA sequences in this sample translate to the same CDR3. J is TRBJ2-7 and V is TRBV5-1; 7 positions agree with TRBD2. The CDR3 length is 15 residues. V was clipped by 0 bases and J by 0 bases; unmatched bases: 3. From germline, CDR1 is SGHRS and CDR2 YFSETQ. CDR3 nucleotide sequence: TGCGCCAGCAGCTTGGATGGCGGGAGCTCCTACGAGCAGTACTTC. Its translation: CASSLDGGSSYEQYF.

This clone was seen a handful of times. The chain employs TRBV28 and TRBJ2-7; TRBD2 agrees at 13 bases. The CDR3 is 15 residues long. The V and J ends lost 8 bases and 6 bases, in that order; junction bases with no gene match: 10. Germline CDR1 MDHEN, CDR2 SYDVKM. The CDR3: CASPPSGLAGIEQYF. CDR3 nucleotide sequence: TGTGCCAGCCCACCCTCGGGACTAGCGGGGATCGAGCAGTACTTC.

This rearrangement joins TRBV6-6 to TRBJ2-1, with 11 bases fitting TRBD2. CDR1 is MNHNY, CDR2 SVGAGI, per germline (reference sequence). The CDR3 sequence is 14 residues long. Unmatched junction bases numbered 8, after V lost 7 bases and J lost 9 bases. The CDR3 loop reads CASIRLAGSAEQFF. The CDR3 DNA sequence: TGTGCCAGCATTCGACTAGCGGGGTCCGCTGAGCAGTTCTTC.

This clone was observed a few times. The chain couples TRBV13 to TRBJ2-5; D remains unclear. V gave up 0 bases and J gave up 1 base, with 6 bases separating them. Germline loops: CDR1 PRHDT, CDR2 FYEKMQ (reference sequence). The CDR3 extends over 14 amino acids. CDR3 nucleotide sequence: TGTGCCAGCAGCTTAGGCGCAGGCCAAGAGACCCAGTACTTC. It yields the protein CASSLGAGQETQYF.

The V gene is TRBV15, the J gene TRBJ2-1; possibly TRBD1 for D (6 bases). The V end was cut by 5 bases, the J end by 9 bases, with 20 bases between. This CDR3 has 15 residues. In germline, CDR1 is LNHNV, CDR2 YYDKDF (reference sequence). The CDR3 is CATSSLRTGTGEQFF. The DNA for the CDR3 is TGTGCCACCAGCTCCCTTCGAACAGGGACCGGTGAGCAGTTCTTC.